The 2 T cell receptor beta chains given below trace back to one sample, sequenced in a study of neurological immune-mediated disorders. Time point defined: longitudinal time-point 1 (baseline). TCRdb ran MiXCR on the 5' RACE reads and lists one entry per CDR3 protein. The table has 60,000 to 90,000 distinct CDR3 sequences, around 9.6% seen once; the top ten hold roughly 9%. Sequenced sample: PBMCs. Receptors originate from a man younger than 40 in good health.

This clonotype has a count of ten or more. CDR3 bases: TGTGCCACCAGTGACCGGGAGGCGGGGGCGAACTATGGCTACACCTTC. As protein: CATSDREAGANYGYTF. This chain joins TRBV24-1 and TRBJ1-2; tentatively, D is TRBD1 (6 bases). Germline CDR1 is KGHDR and CDR2 is SFDVKD. The V end lost 4 bases, the J end lost 2 bases, and 16 bases lay between the germline ends. The CDR3 has 16 amino acids.

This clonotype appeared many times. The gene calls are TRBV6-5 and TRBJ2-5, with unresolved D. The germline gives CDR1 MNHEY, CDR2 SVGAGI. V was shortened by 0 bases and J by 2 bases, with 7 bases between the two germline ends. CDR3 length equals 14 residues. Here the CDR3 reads CASSYSIRQETQYF. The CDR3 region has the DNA TGTGCCAGCAGTTACTCGATCAGGCAAGAGACCCAGTACTTC.